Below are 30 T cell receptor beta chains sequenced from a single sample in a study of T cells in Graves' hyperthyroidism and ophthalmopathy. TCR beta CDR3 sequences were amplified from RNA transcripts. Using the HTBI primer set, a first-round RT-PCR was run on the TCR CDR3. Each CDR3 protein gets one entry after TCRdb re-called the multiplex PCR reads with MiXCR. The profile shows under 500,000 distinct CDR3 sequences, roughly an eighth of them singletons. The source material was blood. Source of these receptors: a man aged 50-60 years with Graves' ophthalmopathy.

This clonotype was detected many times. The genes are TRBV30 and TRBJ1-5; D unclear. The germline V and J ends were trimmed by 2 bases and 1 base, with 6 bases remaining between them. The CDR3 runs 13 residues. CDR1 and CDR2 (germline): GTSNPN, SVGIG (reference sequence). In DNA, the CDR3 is TGTGCCTGGAGTCGGGGAAGCAATCAGCCCCAGCATTTT. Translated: CAWSRGSNQPQHF.

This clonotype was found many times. This CDR3 reads CASGPPGYEQYF. The CDR3 region has the DNA TGTGCCAGCGGGCCGCCGGGCTACGAGCAGTACTTC. The rearrangement links TRBV12-3 or TRBV12-4 to TRBJ2-7; D gene ambiguous. V gave up 8 bases and J gave up 3 bases, with 11 bases separating them. The CDR3 loop spans 12 amino acids.

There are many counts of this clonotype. The CDR3 protein is CASSSGSQETQYF. For the CDR3, the DNA is TGTGCCAGCTCATCGGGGAGTCAAGAGACCCAGTACTTC. V gene TRBV18 combines with J gene TRBJ2-5; maybe TRBD2 (5 bases). Germline values: CDR1 KGHSH, CDR2 LQKENI. This CDR3 is 13 amino acids long. V shed 5 bases and J shed 2 bases, with 9 bases lying between them.

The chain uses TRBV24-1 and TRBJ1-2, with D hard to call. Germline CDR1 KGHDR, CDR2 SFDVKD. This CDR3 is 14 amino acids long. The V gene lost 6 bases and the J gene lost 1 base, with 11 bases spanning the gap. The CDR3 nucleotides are TGTGCCACCAGTCGCCCCGGAGATAACTATGGCTACACCTTC. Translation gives CATSRPGDNYGYTF.

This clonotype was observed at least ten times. In DNA form, the CDR3 reads TGCAGCGTTCCCCGACTAGCCCGGGATGGTGAGCAGTTCTTC. Its protein is CSVPRLARDGEQFF. The chain carries TRBV29-1 and TRBJ2-1; 7 nucleotides align to TRBD2. Germline lookup yields CDR1 SQVTM and CDR2 ANQGSEA. The CDR3 loop spans 14 amino acids. J gave up 9 bases and V 5 bases, and 13 bases lay outside the gene matches.

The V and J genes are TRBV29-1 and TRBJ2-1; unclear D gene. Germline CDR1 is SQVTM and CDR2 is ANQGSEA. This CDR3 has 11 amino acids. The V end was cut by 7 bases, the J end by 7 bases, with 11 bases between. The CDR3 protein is CSATNLNEQFF. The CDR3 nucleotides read TGCAGCGCAACGAATTTAAATGAGCAGTTCTTC.

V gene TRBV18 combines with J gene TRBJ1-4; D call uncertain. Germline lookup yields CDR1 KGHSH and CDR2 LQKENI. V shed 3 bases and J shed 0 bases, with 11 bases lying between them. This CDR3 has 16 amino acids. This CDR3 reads CASSPGLTTTNEKLFF. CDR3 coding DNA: TGTGCCAGCTCACCGGGCCTTACCACAACTAATGAAAAACTGTTTTTT.

The CDR3 here is CASSPPARIYEQYF. CDR3 bases: TGTGCCAGCAGCCCCCCCGCGCGGATCTACGAGCAGTACTTC. This sequence joins TRBV7-2 and TRBJ2-7; no reliable D call. Germline lookup yields CDR1 SGHTA and CDR2 FQGNSA. The CDR3 loop spans 14 amino acids. Trimming removed 5 bases from V and 3 bases from J, with 14 bases in between.

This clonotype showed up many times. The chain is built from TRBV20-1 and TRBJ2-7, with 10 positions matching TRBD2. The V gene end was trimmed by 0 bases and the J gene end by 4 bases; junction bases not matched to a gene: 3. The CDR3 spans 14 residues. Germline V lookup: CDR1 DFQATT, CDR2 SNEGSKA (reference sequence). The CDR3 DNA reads TGCAGTGCTAGAGACGTGACTAGCGGGTACGAGCAGTACTTC. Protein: CSARDVTSGYEQYF.

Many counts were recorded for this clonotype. The DNA for the CDR3 is TGTGCCAGCAGATACGTCCACAGGGGACAAGAGACCCAGTACTTC. It encodes CASRYVHRGQETQYF. The rearrangement joins TRBV5-6 to TRBJ2-5; 7 bases match TRBD1. The CDR3 runs to 15 residues. The germline V gene has CDR1 SGHDT and CDR2 YYEEEE. The ends lost 5 bases at V and 2 bases at J; junction bases unmatched: 9.

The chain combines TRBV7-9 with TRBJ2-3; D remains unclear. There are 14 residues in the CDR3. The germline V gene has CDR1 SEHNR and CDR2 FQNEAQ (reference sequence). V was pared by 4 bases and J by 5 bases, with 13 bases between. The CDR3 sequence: CASSSPDKGDTQYF. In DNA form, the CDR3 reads TGTGCCAGCAGCTCACCAGACAAGGGAGATACGCAGTATTTT. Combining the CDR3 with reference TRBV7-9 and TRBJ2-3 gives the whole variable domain DTGVSQNPRHKITKRGQNVTFRCDPISEHNRLYWYRQTLGQGPEFLTYFQNEAQLEKSRLLSDRFSAERPKGSFSTLEIQRTEQGDSAMYLCASSSPDKGDTQYFGPGTRLTVL.

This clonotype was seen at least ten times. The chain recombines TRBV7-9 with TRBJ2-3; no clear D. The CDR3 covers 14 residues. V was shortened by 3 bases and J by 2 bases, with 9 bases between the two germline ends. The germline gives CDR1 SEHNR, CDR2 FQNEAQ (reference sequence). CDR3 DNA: TGTGCCAGCAGCTTTCGCGAACTCACAGATACGCAGTATTTT. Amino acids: CASSFRELTDTQYF.

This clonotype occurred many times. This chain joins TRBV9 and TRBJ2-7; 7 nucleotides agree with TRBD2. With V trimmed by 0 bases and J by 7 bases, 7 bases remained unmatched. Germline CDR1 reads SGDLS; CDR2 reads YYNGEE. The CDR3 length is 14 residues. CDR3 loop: CASSVATGGGEQYF. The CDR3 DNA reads TGTGCCAGCAGCGTAGCTACGGGGGGTGGAGAGCAGTACTTC.

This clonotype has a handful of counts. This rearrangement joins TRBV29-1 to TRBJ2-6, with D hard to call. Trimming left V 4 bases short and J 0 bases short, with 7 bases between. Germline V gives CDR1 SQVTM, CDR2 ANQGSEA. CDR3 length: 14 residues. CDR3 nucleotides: TGCAGCGTTGGCAGGAGCTCTGGGGCCAACGTCCTGACTTTC. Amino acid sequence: CSVGRSSGANVLTF.

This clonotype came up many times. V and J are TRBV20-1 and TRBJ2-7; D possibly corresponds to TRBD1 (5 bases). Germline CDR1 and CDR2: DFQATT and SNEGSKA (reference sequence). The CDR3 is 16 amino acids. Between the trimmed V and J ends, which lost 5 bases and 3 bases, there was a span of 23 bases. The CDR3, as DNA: TGCAGTGCTCTCGCTCTGGACACTGACATCTTCTACGAGCAGTACTTC. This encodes CSALALDTDIFYEQYF.

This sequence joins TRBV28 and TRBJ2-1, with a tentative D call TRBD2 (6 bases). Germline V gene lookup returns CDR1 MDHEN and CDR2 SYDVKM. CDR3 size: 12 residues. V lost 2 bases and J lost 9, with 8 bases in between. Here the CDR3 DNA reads TGTGCCAGCAGTTTAAGGAGGGTTGAGCAGTTCTTC. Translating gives CASSLRRVEQFF.

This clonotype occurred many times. The CDR3 DNA is TGTGCCAGCAGCTCCGGTCGGAAAAGCTCCTACAATGAGCAGTTCTTC. Translation gives CASSSGRKSSYNEQFF. V is TRBV7-9 and J is TRBJ2-1; D call uncertain. Trimming removed 4 bases at V and 0 bases at J, with 13 bases between. CDR1 is SEHNR, CDR2 FQNEAQ, per germline (reference sequence). The length of the CDR3 is 16 residues.

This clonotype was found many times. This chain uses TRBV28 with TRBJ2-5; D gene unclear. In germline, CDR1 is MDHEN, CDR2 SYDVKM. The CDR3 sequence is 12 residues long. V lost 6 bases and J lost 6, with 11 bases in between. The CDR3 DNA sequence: TGTGCCAGCAGCCCGGACGCTAAGACCCAGTACTTC. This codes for CASSPDAKTQYF.

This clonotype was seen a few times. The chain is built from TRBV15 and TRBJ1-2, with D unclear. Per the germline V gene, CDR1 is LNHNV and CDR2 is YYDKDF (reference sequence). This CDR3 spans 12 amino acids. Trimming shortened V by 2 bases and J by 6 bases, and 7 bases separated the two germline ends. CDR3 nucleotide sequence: TGTGCCACCAGCAGAAGGACGGATGGCTACACCTTC. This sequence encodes CATSRRTDGYTF.

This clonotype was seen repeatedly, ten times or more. CDR3 loop: CAWRDRLAPLPDTQYF. The CDR3 DNA reads as TGTGCCTGGAGGGACCGACTAGCGCCATTACCAGATACGCAGTATTTT. This chain connects TRBV30 to TRBJ2-3; 8 bases are a match to TRBD2. The CDR3 length is 16 residues. V lost 3 bases and J lost 4; bases outside the gene matches: 12. Germline V CDR1 and CDR2: GTSNPN, SVGIG (reference sequence).

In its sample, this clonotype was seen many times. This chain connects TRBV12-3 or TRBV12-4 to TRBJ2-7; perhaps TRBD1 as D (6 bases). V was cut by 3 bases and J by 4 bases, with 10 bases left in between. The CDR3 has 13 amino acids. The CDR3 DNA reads TGTGCCAGCAGTTTTGGGGGCAGGTACGAGCAGTACTTC. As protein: CASSFGGRYEQYF.

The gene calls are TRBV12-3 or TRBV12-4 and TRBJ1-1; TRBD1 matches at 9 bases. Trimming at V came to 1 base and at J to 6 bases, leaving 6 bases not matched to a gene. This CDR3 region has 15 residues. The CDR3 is CASSLDRTGVSEAFF. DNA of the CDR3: TGTGCCAGCAGTTTAGATAGGACAGGGGTTTCTGAAGCTTTCTTT.

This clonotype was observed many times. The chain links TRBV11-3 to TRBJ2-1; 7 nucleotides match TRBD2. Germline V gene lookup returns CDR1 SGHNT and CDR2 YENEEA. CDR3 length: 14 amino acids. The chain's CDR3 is CVSDRGGSSNEQFF. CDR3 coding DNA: TGTGTCTCGGATCGGGGCGGGAGTTCGAATGAGCAGTTCTTC. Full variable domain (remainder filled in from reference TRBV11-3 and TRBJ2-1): EAGVVQSPRYKIIEKKQPVAFWCNPISGHNTLYWYLQNLGQGPELLIRYENEEAVDDSQLPKDRFSAERLKGVDSTLKIQPAELGDSAVYLCVSDRGGSSNEQFFGPGTRLTVL.

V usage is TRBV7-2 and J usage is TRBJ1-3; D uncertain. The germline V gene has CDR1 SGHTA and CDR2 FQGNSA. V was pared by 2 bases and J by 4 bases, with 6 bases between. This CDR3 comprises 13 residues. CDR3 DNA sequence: TGTGCCAGCAGCTTAATTGGGGGAAACACCATATATTTT. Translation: CASSLIGGNTIYF.

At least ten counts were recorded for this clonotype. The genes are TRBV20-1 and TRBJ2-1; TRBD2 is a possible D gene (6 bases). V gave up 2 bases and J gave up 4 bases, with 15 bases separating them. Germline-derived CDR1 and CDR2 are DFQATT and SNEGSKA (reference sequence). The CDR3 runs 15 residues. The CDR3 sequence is CSARSLARVYNEQFF. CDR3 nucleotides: TGCAGTGCTAGATCCCTAGCGCGAGTTTACAATGAGCAGTTCTTC.

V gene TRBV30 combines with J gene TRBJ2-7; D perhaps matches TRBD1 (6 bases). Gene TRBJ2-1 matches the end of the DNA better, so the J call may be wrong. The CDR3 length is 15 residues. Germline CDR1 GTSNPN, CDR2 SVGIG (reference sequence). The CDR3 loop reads CAWSDGTRDGYEQFF. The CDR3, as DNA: TGTGCCTGGAGCGACGGGACAAGAGACGGGTACGAGCAGTTCTTC.

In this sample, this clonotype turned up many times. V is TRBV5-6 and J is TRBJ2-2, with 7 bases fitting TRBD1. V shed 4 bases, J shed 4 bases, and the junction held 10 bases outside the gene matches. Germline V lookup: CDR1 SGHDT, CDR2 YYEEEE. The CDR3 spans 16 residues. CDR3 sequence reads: CASSRPGQRITGELFF. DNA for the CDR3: TGTGCCAGCAGCCGTCCGGGACAGAGAATCACCGGGGAGCTGTTTTTT.

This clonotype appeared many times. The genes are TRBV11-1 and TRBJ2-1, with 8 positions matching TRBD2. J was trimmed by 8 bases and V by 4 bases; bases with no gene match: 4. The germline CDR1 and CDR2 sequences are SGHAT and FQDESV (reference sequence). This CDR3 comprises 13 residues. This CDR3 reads CASSSGLGDEQFF. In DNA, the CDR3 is TGTGCCAGCAGCTCGGGACTAGGGGATGAGCAGTTCTTC.

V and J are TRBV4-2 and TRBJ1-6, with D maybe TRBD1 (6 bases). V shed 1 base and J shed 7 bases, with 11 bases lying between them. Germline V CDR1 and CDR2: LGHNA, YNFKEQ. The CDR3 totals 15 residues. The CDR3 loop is CASSQGAGENSPLHF. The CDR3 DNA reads TGTGCCAGCAGCCAAGGTGCAGGGGAAAATTCACCCCTCCACTTT.

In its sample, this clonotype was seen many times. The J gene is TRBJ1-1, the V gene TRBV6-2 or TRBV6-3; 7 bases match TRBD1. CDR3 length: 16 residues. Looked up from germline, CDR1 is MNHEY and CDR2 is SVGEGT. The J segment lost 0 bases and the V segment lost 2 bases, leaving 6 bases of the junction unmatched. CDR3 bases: TGTGCCAGCAGTTACCAGGGGGGGGTGGTGAACACTGAAGCTTTCTTT. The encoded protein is CASSYQGGVVNTEAFF.